The clone carrying this T cell receptor beta chain was detected a few times. Its antigen is unknown. The data are from a study of beta chain features in type 1 diabetes. The study, taken as a whole, reports: Any HLA type influence on TCRB rearrangement was left unresolved here.

V was trimmed by 5 bases and J by 8 bases, leaving 10 bases between them. The CDR3 has 12 amino acids. Germline lookup yields CDR1 SGHRS and CDR2 YFSETQ. Purity above 95% was achieved in all sorted populations. Expressed TCRB transcripts were sequenced because the isolated RNA had all been reverse transcribed beforehand. Here immunoSEQ multiplex PCR was the method, and the copy in TCRdb shows in-frame clones only, minus some. Among roughly 500,000 clones listed, 30% were seen once. The V and J genes are TRBV5-1 and TRBJ2-2; possible D gene TRBD2, 5 bases. The TCR comes from a man younger than 35 in good health. Material: naive CD4+ T cells from blood. The CDR3 loop reads CASRPGGGELFF. The CDR3 DNA is TGCGCCAGCAGACCAGGAGGTGGGGAGCTGTTTTTT.